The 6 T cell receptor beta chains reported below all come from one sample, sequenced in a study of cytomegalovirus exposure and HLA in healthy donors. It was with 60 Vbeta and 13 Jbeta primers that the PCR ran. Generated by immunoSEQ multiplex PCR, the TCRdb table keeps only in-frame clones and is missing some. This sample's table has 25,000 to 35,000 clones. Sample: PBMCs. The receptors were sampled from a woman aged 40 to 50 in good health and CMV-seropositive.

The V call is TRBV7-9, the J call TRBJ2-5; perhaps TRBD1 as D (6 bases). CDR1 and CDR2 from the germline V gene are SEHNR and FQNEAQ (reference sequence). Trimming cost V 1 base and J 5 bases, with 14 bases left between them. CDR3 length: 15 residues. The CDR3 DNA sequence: TGTGCCAGCAGCTTAGACACCTCCAGGGGTGAGACCCAGTACTTC. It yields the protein CASSLDTSRGETQYF.

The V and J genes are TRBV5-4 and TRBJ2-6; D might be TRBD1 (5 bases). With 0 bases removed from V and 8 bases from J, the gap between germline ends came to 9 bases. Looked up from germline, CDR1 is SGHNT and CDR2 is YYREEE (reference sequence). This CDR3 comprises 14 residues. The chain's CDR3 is CASSLDRTSNVLTF. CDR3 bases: TGTGCCAGCAGCTTGGACAGGACGTCCAACGTCCTGACTTTC.

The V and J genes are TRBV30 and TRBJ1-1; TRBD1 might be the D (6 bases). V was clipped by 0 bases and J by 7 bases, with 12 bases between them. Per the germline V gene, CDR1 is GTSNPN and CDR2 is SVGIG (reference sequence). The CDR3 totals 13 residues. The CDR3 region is CAWSVGGGGEAFF. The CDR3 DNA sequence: TGTGCCTGGAGTGTCGGGGGAGGGGGTGAAGCTTTCTTT.

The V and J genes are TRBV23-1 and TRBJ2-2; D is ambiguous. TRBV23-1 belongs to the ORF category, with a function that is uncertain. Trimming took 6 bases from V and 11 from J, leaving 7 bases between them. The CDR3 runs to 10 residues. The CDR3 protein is CASREPELFF. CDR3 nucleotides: TGCGCCAGCAGGGAGCCCGAGCTGTTTTTT.

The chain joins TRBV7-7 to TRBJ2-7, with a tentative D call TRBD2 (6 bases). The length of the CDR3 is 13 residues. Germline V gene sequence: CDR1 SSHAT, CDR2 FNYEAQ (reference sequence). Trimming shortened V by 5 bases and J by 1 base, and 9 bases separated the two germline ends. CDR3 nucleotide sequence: TGTGCCAGCAGCCGGGACTTATCCTACGAGCAGTACTTC. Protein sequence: CASSRDLSYEQYF.

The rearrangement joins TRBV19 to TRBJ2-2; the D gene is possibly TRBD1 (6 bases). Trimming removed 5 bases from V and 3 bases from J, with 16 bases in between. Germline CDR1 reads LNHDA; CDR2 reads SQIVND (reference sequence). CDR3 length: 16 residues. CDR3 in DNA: TGTGCCAGTAGTTGGGGGTCTGCAGGGGACACCGGGGAGCTGTTTTTT. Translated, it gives CASSWGSAGDTGELFF. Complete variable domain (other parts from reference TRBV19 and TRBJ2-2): DGGITQSPKYLFRKEGQNVTLSCEQNLNHDAMYWYRQDPGQGLRLIYYSQIVNDFQKGDIAEGYSVSREKKESFPLTVTSAQKNPTAFYLCASSWGSAGDTGELFFGEGSRLTVL.